Following are 22 T cell receptor beta chains from one sample sequenced in a study of cytomegalovirus exposure and HLA in healthy donors. PCR used 60 Vbeta primers and 13 Jbeta primers. Using immunoSEQ multiplex PCR, the repertoire was profiled, and TCRdb retains in-frame clones only, with some absent. Of 70,000 to 95,000 clones listed, around 75% are singletons. The specimen sequenced was PBMCs. The receptor set was obtained from a woman in her thirties or forties in good health and CMV-seropositive.

In its sample, this clone was seen a few times. This chain joins TRBV15 and TRBJ2-5, with D possibly matching TRBD1 (6 bases). This CDR3 has 16 amino acids. Germline V CDR1 and CDR2: LNHNV, YYDKDF (reference sequence). The V gene lost 0 bases and the J gene lost 2 bases, with 13 bases spanning the gap. The CDR3 DNA follows: TGTGCCACCAGCAGAGATGCAGGGGTTCCTCAAGAGACCCAGTACTTC. It encodes CATSRDAGVPQETQYF.

This clone was found a few times. The J gene is TRBJ1-2, the V gene TRBV25-1; tentative D call: TRBD1 (6 bases). This CDR3 is 11 amino acids long. Trimming took off 9 bases at V and 7 bases at J, with 12 bases between the two ends. Germline V gene lookup returns CDR1 MGHDK and CDR2 SYGVNS. The CDR3 DNA reads TGTGCCAGTCGGGACACGGTTGGCTACACCTTC. Residues: CASRDTVGYTF.

The chain couples TRBV6-5 to TRBJ1-6; 7 nucleotides match TRBD1. The germline V gene encodes CDR1 MNHEY and CDR2 SVGAGI. The J segment lost 3 bases and the V segment lost 4 bases, leaving 6 bases of the junction unmatched. The CDR3 is 16 amino acids. The CDR3 is CASSFLRDSYNSPLHF. The CDR3, as DNA: TGTGCCAGCAGTTTCCTTAGGGACAGCTATAATTCACCCCTCCACTTT.

Remarks on this clone: Germline and junction disagree at one end, which may indicate a read error. CDR3 in amino acids: CARRGQGSYEQYF. The CDR3 DNA is TGTGCCCGGAGGGGACAGGGGTCCTACGAGCAGTACTTC. V is TRBV30 and J is TRBJ2-7; 10 bases fit TRBD1. Germline V gene sequence: CDR1 GTSNPN, CDR2 SVGIG (reference sequence). The CDR3 has 13 residues.

The rearrangement links TRBV9 to TRBJ2-1; D may be TRBD2 (5 bases). CDR3 length equals 14 residues. Germline V gene lookup returns CDR1 SGDLS and CDR2 YYNGEE. V was trimmed by 0 bases and J by 9 bases, leaving 13 bases between them. CDR3 sequence: CASSVEVREGEQFF. The CDR3 DNA reads as TGTGCCAGCAGCGTAGAAGTGAGGGAAGGTGAGCAGTTCTTC.

This clone has only one observation. The chain combines TRBV11-2 with TRBJ1-5; D is unclear. CDR3 length: 17 amino acids. The V gene's germline CDR1 is SGHAT and CDR2 FQNNGV. V shed 0 bases and J shed 0 bases, with 12 bases lying between them. The DNA of the CDR3 is TGTGCCAGCAGCTTAGATTTGGAGCCGGATAGCAATCAGCCCCAGCATTTT. Translation gives CASSLDLEPDSNQPQHF.

The genes are TRBV5-1 and TRBJ1-1; D is perhaps TRBD1 (6 bases). Trimming removed 0 bases from V and 1 base from J, with 16 bases in between. Germline V CDR1 and CDR2: SGHRS, YFSETQ. The CDR3 is 17 amino acids. The CDR3 sequence is CASSLAQGSGTNTEAFF. CDR3 DNA sequence: TGCGCCAGCAGCTTGGCTCAGGGGTCTGGGACGAACACTGAAGCTTTCTTT. Looking up the rest from reference TRBV5-1 and TRBJ1-1 gives the full variable domain: KAGVTQTPRYLIKTRGQQVTLSCSPISGHRSVSWYQQTPGQGLQFLFEYFSETQRNKGNFPGRFSGRQFSNSRSEMNVSTLELGDSALYLCASSLAQGSGTNTEAFFGQGTRLTVV.

This chain joins TRBV7-2 and TRBJ2-7; D gene unclear. This CDR3 has 13 amino acids. CDR1 is SGHTA and CDR2 is FQGNSA in the germline V gene. V was trimmed by 1 base and J by 1 base, leaving 5 bases between them. As DNA, the CDR3 is TGTGCCAGCAGCTTAGATTCGTCCTACGAGCAGTACTTC. Amino acid sequence: CASSLDSSYEQYF.

The J gene is TRBJ2-7, the V gene TRBV4-3; possibly TRBD1 for D (5 bases). Trimming took off 8 bases at V and 0 bases at J, with 14 bases between the two ends. Germline V gene sequence: CDR1 LGHNA, CDR2 YSLEER. This CDR3 region has 14 residues. CDR3 in DNA: TGCGCCAGCGGCTCAGGGTTGGGCTCCTACGAGCAGTACTTC. The encoded protein is CASGSGLGSYEQYF.

V usage is TRBV5-4 and J usage is TRBJ2-1, with 10 bases fitting TRBD2. CDR1 is SGHNT and CDR2 is YYREEE in the germline V gene (reference sequence). The length of the CDR3 is 16 residues. J was trimmed by 0 bases and V by 2 bases; bases with no gene match: 2. The CDR3 spells CASSLVAGGSYNEQFF. In DNA form, the CDR3 reads TGTGCCAGCAGCTTAGTAGCGGGGGGCTCCTACAATGAGCAGTTCTTC.

The chain uses TRBV5-4 and TRBJ2-7; D perhaps matches TRBD2 (6 bases). Germline CDR1 reads SGHNT; CDR2 reads YYREEE (reference sequence). The CDR3 totals 14 residues. V was pared by 1 base and J by 5 bases, with 13 bases between. As DNA, the CDR3 is TGTGCCAGCAGCTTGAGCTTATGGGAGGACGAGCAGTACTTC. This translates into CASSLSLWEDEQYF.

This clone was counted between two and nine times. The chain combines TRBV5-1 with TRBJ2-1, with D perhaps matching TRBD1 (6 bases). V lost 5 bases, J lost 4 bases, and 10 bases lay in between. This CDR3 is 13 amino acids long. From germline, CDR1 is SGHRS and CDR2 YFSETQ. The CDR3 DNA reads TGCGCCAGCAGGCGGACAGAGTACAATGAGCAGTTCTTC. The encoded protein is CASRRTEYNEQFF.

On this clone: The germline gene is not matched at one end of the junction; a read error may be the cause. The V and J genes are TRBV19 and TRBJ1-4, with D unclear. The CDR3 spans 12 residues. The germline gives CDR1 LNHDA, CDR2 SQIVND (reference sequence). The DNA for the CDR3 is TGTGCCAGTAGTATACGGGGAGATAGGATGGTTTTT. Protein: CASSIRGDRMVF.

The chain carries TRBV27 and TRBJ2-3; 7 bases are shared with TRBD1. The CDR3 covers 14 residues. The V and J ends lost 4 bases and 5 bases, in that order; junction bases with no gene match: 6. CDR1 is MNHEY and CDR2 is SMNVEV in the germline V gene (reference sequence). CDR3 in DNA: TGTGCCAGCAGTTCTCACACAGGGGAAGATACGCAGTATTTT. Its translation is CASSSHTGEDTQYF.

The gene calls are TRBV9 and TRBJ2-1; a weak D match, TRBD2 (6 bases). The CDR3 extends over 17 amino acids. The germline V gene has CDR1 SGDLS and CDR2 YYNGEE. The V and J ends lost 0 bases and 5 bases respectively, with 18 bases between them. For the CDR3, the DNA is TGTGCCAGCAGCGTAGGGTTTAATGGCGGGGTGGACAATGAGCAGTTCTTC. Amino acids: CASSVGFNGGVDNEQFF.

This CDR3 is CASSIVAGTYEQYF. The CDR3 DNA sequence: TGTGCCAGTAGTATAGTAGCCGGAACCTACGAGCAGTACTTC. This chain links TRBV19 with TRBJ2-7; no firm D call. The CDR3 covers 14 residues. Germline V gene data show CDR1 as LNHDA and CDR2 as SQIVND (reference sequence). V was pared by 1 base and J by 2 bases, with 9 bases between.

CDR3: CASYLPGTGGTEAFF. The CDR3 nucleotides read TGTGCCAGTTACCTCCCCGGGACAGGGGGCACTGAAGCTTTCTTT. The genes are TRBV19 and TRBJ1-1, with TRBD1 identical over 11 bases. There are 15 residues in the CDR3. The V and J ends lost 8 bases and 4 bases, in that order; junction bases with no gene match: 9. From germline, CDR1 is LNHDA and CDR2 SQIVND (reference sequence). The variable domain in full, completed from reference TRBV19 and TRBJ1-1, reads DGGITQSPKYLFRKEGQNVTLSCEQNLNHDAMYWYRQDPGQGLRLIYYSQIVNDFQKGDIAEGYSVSREKKESFPLTVTSAQKNPTAFYLCASYLPGTGGTEAFFGQGTRLTVV.

CDR3 sequence reads: CASSNIQGRSSELFF. In DNA form, the CDR3 reads TGTGCCAGCAGCAACATCCAGGGGAGAAGTAGCGAACTGTTTTTT. The chain is built from TRBV21-1 and TRBJ1-4; the table names TRBD1, a call not compared with the DNA. TRBV21-1 is termed a pseudogene. This CDR3 spans 15 amino acids.

The chain combines TRBV15 with TRBJ1-4, with D perhaps matching TRBD1 (6 bases). From germline, CDR1 is LNHNV and CDR2 YYDKDF (reference sequence). Trimming removed 3 bases from V and 8 bases from J, with 13 bases in between. CDR3 length: 14 residues. The CDR3 region is CATSSTGRREKLFF. The DNA for the CDR3 is TGTGCCACCAGCAGCACAGGGCGTCGCGAAAAACTGTTTTTT.

This clone was detected once. The rearrangement joins TRBV7-7 to TRBJ2-2; weak D call: TRBD2 (5 bases). The germline V gene has CDR1 SSHAT and CDR2 FNYEAQ (reference sequence). This CDR3 region has 13 residues. The CDR3 sequence is CASSPGLVGELFF. CDR3 DNA: TGTGCTAGCTCCCCGGGGTTGGTCGGGGAGCTGTTTTTT.

The gene calls are TRBV2 and TRBJ2-3; D is unclear. This CDR3 has 11 amino acids. Trimming took off 7 bases at V and 7 bases at J, with 9 bases between the two ends. Germline V gives CDR1 SNHLY, CDR2 FYNNEI. The chain's CDR3 is CASIARNTQYF. CDR3 coding DNA: TGTGCCAGCATTGCTAGAAATACGCAGTATTTT.

The chain recombines TRBV2 with TRBJ1-2; TRBD1 aligns across 10 bases. Germline lookup yields CDR1 SNHLY and CDR2 FYNNEI. The V segment lost 6 bases and the J segment 6 bases; nucleotides outside the gene matches: 4. The CDR3 covers 13 residues. CDR3 sequence reads: CASRAGTGDGYTF. CDR3 bases: TGTGCCAGCAGGGCCGGGACAGGGGATGGCTACACCTTC.